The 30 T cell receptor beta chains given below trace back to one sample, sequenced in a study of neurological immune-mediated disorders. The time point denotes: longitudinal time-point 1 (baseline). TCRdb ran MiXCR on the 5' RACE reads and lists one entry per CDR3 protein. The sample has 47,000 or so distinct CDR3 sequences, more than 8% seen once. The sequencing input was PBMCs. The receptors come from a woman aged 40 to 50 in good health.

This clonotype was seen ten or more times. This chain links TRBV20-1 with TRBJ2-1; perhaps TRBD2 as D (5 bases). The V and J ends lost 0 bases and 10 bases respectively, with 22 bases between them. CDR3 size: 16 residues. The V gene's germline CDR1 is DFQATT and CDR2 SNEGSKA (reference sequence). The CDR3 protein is CSARDLLVARVGEQFF. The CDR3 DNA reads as TGCAGTGCTAGAGATCTCCTGGTAGCGCGGGTCGGGGAGCAGTTCTTC.

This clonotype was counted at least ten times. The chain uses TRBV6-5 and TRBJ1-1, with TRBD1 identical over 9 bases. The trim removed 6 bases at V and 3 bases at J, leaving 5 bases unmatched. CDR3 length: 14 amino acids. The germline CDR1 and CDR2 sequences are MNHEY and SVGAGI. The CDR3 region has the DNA TGTGCCAGCAGAATGGACAGGGGTGACACTGAAGCTTTCTTT. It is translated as CASRMDRGDTEAFF.

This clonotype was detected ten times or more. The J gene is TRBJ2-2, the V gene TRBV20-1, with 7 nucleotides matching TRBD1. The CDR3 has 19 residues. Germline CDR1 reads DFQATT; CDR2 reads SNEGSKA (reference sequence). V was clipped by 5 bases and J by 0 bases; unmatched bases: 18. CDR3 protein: CSAPLRLREQGPNTGELFF. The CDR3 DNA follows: TGCAGTGCTCCTCTACGCCTCCGGGAACAGGGGCCGAACACCGGGGAGCTGTTTTTT.

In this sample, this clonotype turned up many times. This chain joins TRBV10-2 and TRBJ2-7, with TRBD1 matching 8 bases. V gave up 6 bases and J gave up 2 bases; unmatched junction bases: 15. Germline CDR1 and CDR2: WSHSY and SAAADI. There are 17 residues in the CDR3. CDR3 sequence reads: CASRATKPADRAYEQYF. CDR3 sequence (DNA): TGCGCCAGCAGAGCAACGAAACCTGCGGACAGGGCCTACGAGCAGTACTTC.

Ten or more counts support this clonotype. CDR3 nucleotides: TGTGCCAGCAGTTTCGCACGGGTGAACACTGAAGCTTTCTTT. It encodes CASSFARVNTEAFF. This chain links TRBV6-5 with TRBJ1-1, with D unresolved. Trimming left V 4 bases short and J 0 bases short, with 9 bases between. There are 14 residues in the CDR3. Germline V gives CDR1 MNHEY, CDR2 SVGAGI.

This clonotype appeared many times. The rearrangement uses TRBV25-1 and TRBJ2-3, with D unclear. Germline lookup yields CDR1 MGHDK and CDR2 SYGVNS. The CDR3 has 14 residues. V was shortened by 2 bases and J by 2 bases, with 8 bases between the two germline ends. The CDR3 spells CASSEPPYTDTQYF. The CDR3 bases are TGTGCCAGCAGTGAACCCCCGTACACAGATACGCAGTATTTT.

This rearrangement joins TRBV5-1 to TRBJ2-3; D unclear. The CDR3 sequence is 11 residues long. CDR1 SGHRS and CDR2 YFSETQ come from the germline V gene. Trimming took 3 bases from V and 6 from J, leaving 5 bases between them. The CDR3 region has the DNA TGCGCCAGCAGCTCGGGTGATACGCAGTATTTT. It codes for CASSSGDTQYF. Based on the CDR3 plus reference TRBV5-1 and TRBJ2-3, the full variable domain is KAGVTQTPRYLIKTRGQQVTLSCSPISGHRSVSWYQQTPGQGLQFLFEYFSETQRNKGNFPGRFSGRQFSNSRSEMNVSTLELGDSALYLCASSSGDTQYFGPGTRLTVL.

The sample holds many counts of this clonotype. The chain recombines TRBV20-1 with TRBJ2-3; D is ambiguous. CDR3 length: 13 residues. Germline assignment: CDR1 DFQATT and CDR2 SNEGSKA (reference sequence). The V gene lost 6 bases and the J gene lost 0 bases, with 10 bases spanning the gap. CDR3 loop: CSANTGSTDTQYF. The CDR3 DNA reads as TGCAGTGCCAACACCGGGAGCACAGATACGCAGTATTTT.

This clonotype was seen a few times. CDR3 nucleotides: TGCGCCAGCAGCCAAGCCGGGACAGGGAGCACCCTTGAAGCTTTCTTT. It specifies CASSQAGTGSTLEAFF. The rearrangement uses TRBV4-1 and TRBJ1-1; TRBD1 aligns across 9 bases. Trimming took 1 base from V and 7 from J; bases not matched to a gene: 10. Germline V gene sequence: CDR1 MGHRA, CDR2 YSYEKL. This CDR3 comprises 16 residues.

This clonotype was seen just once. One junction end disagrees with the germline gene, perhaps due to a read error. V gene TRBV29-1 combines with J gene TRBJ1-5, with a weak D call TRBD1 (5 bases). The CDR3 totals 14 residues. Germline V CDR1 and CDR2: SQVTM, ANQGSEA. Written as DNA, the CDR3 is TGCAGCGCCTCAGAGGGGTTTATGGATCAGCCCAAGCATTTT. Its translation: CSASEGFMDQPKHF. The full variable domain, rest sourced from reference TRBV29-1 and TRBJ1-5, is SAVISQKPSRDICQRGTSLTIQCQVDSQVTMMFWYRQQPGQSLTLIATANQGSEATYESGFVIDKFPISRPNLTFSTLTVSNMSPEDSSIYLCSASEGFMDQPKHFGDGTRLSIL.

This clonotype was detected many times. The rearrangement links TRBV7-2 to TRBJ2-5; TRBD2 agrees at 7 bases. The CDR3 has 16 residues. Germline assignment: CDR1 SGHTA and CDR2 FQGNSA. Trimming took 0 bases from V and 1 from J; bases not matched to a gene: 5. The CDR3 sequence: CASSLAWGGGQETQYF. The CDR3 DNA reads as TGTGCCAGCAGCTTAGCGTGGGGGGGGGGCCAAGAGACCCAGTACTTC.

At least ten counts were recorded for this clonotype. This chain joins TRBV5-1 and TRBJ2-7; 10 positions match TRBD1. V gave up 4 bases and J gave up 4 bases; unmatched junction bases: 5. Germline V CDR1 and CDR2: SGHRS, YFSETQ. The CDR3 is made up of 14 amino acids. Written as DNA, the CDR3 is TGCGCCAGCAGCCGGACAGGGGGGGGATACGAGCAGTACTTC. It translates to CASSRTGGGYEQYF.

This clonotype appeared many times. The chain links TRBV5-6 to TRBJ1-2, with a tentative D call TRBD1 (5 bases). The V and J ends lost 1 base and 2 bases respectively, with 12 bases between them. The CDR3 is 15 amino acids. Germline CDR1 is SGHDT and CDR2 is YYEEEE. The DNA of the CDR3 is TGTGCCAGCAGCTTGTTGGGCAGGGAAAACTATGGCTACACCTTC. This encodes CASSLLGRENYGYTF.

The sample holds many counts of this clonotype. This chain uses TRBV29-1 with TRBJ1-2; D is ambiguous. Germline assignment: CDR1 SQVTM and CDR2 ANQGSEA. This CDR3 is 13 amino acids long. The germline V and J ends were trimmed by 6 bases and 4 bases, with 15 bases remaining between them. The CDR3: CSVWEGFGYGYTF. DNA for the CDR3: TGCAGCGTATGGGAGGGTTTTGGCTATGGCTACACCTTC. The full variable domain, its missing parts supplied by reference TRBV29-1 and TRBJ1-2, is SAVISQKPSRDICQRGTSLTIQCQVDSQVTMMFWYRQQPGQSLTLIATANQGSEATYESGFVIDKFPISRPNLTFSTLTVSNMSPEDSSIYLCSVWEGFGYGYTFGSGTRLTVV.

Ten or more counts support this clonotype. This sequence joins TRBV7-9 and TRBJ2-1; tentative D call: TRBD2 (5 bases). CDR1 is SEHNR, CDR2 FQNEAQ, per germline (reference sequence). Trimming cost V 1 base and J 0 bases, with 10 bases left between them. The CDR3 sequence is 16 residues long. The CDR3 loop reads CASSLEGRNSYNEQFF. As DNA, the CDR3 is TGTGCCAGCAGCTTAGAAGGGAGAAACTCCTACAATGAGCAGTTCTTC.

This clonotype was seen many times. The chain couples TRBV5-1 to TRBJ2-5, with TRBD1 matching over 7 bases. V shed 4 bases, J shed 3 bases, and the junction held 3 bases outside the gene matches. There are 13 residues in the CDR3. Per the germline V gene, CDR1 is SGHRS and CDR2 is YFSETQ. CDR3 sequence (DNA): TGCGCCAGCAGCCCCGGGACAGAAGAGACCCAGTACTTC. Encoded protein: CASSPGTEETQYF.

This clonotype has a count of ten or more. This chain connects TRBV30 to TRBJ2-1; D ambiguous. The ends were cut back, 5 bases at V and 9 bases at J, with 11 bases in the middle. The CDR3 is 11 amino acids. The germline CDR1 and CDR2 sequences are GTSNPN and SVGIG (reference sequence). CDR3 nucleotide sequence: TGTGCCTGGGAGGACCACACTGAGCAGTTCTTC. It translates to CAWEDHTEQFF.

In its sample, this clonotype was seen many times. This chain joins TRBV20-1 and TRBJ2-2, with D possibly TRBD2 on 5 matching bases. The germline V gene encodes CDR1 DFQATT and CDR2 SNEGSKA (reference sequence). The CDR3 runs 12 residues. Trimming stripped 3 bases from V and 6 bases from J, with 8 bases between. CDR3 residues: CSASRGAGELFF. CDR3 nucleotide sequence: TGCAGTGCTAGTCGGGGTGCCGGGGAGCTGTTTTTT.

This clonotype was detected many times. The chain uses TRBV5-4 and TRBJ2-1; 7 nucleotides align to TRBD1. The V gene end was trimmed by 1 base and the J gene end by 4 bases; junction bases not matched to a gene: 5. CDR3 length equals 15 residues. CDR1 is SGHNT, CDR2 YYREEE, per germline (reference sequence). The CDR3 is CASSLHRDSYNEQFF. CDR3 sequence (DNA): TGTGCCAGCAGCTTGCATCGGGACAGTTACAATGAGCAGTTCTTC.

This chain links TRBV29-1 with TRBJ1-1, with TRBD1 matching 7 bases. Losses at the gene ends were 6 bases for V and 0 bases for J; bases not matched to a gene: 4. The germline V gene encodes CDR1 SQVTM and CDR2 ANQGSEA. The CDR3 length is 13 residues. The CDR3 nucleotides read TGCAGCGTCCCGGGACAGATGAACACTGAAGCTTTCTTT. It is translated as CSVPGQMNTEAFF.

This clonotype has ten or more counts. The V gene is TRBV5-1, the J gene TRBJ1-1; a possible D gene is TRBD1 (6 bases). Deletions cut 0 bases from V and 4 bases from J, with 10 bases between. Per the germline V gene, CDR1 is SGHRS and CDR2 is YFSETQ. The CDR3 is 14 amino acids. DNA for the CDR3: TGCGCCAGCAGCTTGGTAGGGGGTAGCACTGAAGCTTTCTTT. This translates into CASSLVGGSTEAFF. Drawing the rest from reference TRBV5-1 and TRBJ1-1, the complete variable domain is KAGVTQTPRYLIKTRGQQVTLSCSPISGHRSVSWYQQTPGQGLQFLFEYFSETQRNKGNFPGRFSGRQFSNSRSEMNVSTLELGDSALYLCASSLVGGSTEAFFGQGTRLTVV.

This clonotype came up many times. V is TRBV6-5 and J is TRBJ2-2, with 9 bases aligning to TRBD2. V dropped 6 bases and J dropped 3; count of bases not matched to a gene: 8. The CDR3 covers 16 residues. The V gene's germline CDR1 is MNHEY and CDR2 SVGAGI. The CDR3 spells CASRGAGGPDTGELFF. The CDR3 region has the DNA TGTGCCAGCAGGGGGGCGGGAGGGCCGGACACCGGGGAGCTGTTTTTT.

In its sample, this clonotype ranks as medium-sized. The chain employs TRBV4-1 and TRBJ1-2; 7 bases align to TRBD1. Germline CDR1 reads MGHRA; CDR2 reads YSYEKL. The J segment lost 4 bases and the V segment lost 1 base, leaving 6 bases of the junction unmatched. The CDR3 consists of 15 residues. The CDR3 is CASSQVEGAGYGYTF. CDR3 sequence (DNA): TGCGCCAGCAGCCAAGTGGAGGGGGCAGGCTATGGCTACACCTTC.

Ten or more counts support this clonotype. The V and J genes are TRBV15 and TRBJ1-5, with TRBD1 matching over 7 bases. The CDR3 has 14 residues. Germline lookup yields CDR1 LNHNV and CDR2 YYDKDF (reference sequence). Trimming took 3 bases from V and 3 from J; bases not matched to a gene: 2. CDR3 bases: TGTGCCACCAGCAGTGGACAGGACAATCAGCCCCAGCATTTT. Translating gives CATSSGQDNQPQHF.

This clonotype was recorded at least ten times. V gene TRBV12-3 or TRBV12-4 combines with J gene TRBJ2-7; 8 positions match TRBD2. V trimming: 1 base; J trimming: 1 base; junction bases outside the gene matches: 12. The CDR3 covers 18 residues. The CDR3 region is CASSLGPRVERGSYEQYF. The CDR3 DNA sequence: TGTGCCAGCAGTTTAGGGCCGCGGGTTGAGCGGGGGTCCTACGAGCAGTACTTC.

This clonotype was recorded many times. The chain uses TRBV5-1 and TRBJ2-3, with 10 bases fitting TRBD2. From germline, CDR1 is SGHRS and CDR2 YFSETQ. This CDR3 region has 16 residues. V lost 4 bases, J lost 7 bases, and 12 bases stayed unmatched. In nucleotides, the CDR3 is TGCGCCAGCAGCCGGAGTAGCGGGGGGTCGGGGTATACGCAGTATTTT. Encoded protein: CASSRSSGGSGYTQYF.

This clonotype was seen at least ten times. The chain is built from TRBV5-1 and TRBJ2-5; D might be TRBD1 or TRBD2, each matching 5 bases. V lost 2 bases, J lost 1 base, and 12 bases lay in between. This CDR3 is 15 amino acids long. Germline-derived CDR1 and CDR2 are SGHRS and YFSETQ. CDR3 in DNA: TGCGCCAGCAGCTTAGATACCGGGGCCCAAGAGACCCAGTACTTC. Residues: CASSLDTGAQETQYF.

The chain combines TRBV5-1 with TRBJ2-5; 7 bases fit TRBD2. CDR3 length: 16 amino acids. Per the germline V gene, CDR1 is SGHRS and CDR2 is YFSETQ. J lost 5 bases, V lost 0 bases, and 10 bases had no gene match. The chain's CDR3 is CASSLGGLTYWETQYF. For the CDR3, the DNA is TGCGCCAGCAGCTTGGGGGGACTAACATATTGGGAGACCCAGTACTTC.

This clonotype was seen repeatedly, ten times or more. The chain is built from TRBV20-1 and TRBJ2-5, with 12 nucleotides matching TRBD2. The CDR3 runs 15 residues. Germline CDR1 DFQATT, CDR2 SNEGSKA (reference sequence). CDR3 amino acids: CSCTSGGKYQETQYF. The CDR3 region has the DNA TGCAGCTGCACTAGCGGGGGGAAGTACCAAGAGACCCAGTACTTC.

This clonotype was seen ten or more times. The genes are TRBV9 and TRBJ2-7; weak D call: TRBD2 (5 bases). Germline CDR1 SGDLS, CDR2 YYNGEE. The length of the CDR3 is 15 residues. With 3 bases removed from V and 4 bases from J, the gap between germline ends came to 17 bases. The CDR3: CASSAEGSPAYEQYF. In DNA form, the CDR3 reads TGTGCCAGCAGCGCAGAAGGGAGCCCTGCGTACGAGCAGTACTTC.